These 9 T cell receptor beta chains came from one sample sequenced in a study of T cell responses to AZD1222 COVID-19 vaccine. This table comes from immunoSEQ multiplex PCR, and its TCRdb copy is limited to in-frame clones, with some not included. Among under 150,000 clones listed, 90% to 95% were seen once. This sample comprised peripheral blood, obtained on day 0 of AZD1222 vaccination. These receptor sequences come from an adult in good health.

The chain is built from TRBV9 and TRBJ2-3; 8 bases match TRBD1. After removal of 4 bases from V and 5 bases from J, the junction contained 12 bases not matched to a gene. Germline CDR1 reads SGDLS; CDR2 reads YYNGEE. This CDR3 has 16 residues. CDR3 region: CASSPTTSRGRDTQYF. CDR3 sequence (DNA): TGTGCCAGCAGCCCTACGACGAGCAGGGGGCGAGATACGCAGTATTTT. The variable domain in full, completed from reference TRBV9 and TRBJ2-3, reads DSGVTQTPKHLITATGQRVTLRCSPRSGDLSVYWYQQSLDQGLQFLIQYYNGEERAKGNILERFSAQQFPDLHSELNLSSLELGDSALYFCASSPTTSRGRDTQYFGPGTRLTVL.

The chain couples TRBV7-9 to TRBJ2-3; D remains unclear. The CDR3 is 15 amino acids. CDR1 is SEHNR, CDR2 FQNEAQ, per germline (reference sequence). V shed 3 bases and J shed 1 base, with 11 bases lying between them. The CDR3: CASSFDLFRTDTQYF. In nucleotides, the CDR3 is TGTGCCAGCAGCTTTGATCTTTTCCGCACAGATACGCAGTATTTT.

The chain recombines TRBV7-9 with TRBJ2-7; TRBD2 might be the D (6 bases). The V gene lost 4 bases and the J gene lost 0 bases, with 13 bases spanning the gap. CDR1 SEHNR and CDR2 FQNEAQ come from the germline V gene (reference sequence). The CDR3 has 15 residues. This CDR3 reads CASSSPGTYSYEQYF. The CDR3 DNA is TGTGCCAGCAGCTCCCCCGGGACTTACTCCTACGAGCAGTACTTC. The full variable domain, with the rest looked up from reference TRBV7-9 and TRBJ2-7, is DTGVSQNPRHKITKRGQNVTFRCDPISEHNRLYWYRQTLGQGPEFLTYFQNEAQLEKSRLLSDRFSAERPKGSFSTLEIQRTEQGDSAMYLCASSSPGTYSYEQYFGPGTRLTVT.

V gene TRBV5-1 combines with J gene TRBJ2-1; 8 positions match TRBD2. The germline V gene encodes CDR1 SGHRS and CDR2 YFSETQ. The CDR3 is made up of 16 amino acids. The J segment lost 5 bases and the V segment lost 0 bases, leaving 7 bases of the junction unmatched. CDR3 residues: CASSLGAGTRNNEQFF. CDR3 sequence (DNA): TGCGCCAGCAGCTTGGGGGCCGGGACTAGGAACAATGAGCAGTTCTTC.

The J gene is TRBJ1-5, the V gene TRBV3-1 (or the pseudogene TRBV3-2); 9 bases are a match to TRBD1. Germline CDR1 LGHDT, CDR2 YNNKEL (reference sequence). J was trimmed by 5 bases and V by 1 base; bases with no gene match: 0. This CDR3 spans 14 amino acids. CDR3 coding DNA: TGTGCCAGCAGCCAAGGGACAGGGGATCAGCCCCAGCATTTT. Translated, it gives CASSQGTGDQPQHF.

With regard to this clone: Within the sample, other DNA sequences also encode this same CDR3. The rearrangement uses TRBV28 and TRBJ1-1; D is perhaps TRBD1 (5 bases). CDR1 is MDHEN, CDR2 SYDVKM, per germline. The CDR3 spans 14 residues. Deletions cut 6 bases from V and 0 bases from J, with 11 bases between. The CDR3 DNA reads TGTGCCAGCAGCTCCCCAGGGTTGAACACTGAAGCTTTCTTT. This gives the protein CASSSPGLNTEAFF.

This chain joins TRBV20-1 and TRBJ2-3; D gene unclear. Trimming cost V 3 bases and J 12 bases, with 16 bases left between them. The CDR3 loop spans 12 amino acids. Germline-derived CDR1 and CDR2 are DFQATT and SNEGSKA (reference sequence). CDR3 residues: CSASLDVLLQYF. CDR3 bases: TGCAGTGCTAGTCTGGACGTCCTTCTCCAGTATTTT.

The chain carries TRBV7-6 and TRBJ2-7; D ambiguous. Germline V CDR1 and CDR2: SGHVS, FNYEAQ. The CDR3 contains 13 residues. Trimming cost V 0 bases and J 4 bases, with 7 bases left between them. The CDR3, as DNA: TGTGCCAGCAGCTTAGCTAATGGGTACGAGCAGTACTTC. Encoded protein: CASSLANGYEQYF.

This chain joins TRBV28 and TRBJ2-1; 15 nucleotides match TRBD2. This CDR3 is built from 16 residues. Germline loops: CDR1 MDHEN, CDR2 SYDVKM. V trimming: 8 bases; J trimming: 9 bases; junction bases outside the gene matches: 11. CDR3 loop: CASEEVGLAGGGEQFF. The CDR3 region has the DNA TGTGCCAGCGAGGAGGTAGGACTAGCGGGAGGGGGTGAGCAGTTCTTC.